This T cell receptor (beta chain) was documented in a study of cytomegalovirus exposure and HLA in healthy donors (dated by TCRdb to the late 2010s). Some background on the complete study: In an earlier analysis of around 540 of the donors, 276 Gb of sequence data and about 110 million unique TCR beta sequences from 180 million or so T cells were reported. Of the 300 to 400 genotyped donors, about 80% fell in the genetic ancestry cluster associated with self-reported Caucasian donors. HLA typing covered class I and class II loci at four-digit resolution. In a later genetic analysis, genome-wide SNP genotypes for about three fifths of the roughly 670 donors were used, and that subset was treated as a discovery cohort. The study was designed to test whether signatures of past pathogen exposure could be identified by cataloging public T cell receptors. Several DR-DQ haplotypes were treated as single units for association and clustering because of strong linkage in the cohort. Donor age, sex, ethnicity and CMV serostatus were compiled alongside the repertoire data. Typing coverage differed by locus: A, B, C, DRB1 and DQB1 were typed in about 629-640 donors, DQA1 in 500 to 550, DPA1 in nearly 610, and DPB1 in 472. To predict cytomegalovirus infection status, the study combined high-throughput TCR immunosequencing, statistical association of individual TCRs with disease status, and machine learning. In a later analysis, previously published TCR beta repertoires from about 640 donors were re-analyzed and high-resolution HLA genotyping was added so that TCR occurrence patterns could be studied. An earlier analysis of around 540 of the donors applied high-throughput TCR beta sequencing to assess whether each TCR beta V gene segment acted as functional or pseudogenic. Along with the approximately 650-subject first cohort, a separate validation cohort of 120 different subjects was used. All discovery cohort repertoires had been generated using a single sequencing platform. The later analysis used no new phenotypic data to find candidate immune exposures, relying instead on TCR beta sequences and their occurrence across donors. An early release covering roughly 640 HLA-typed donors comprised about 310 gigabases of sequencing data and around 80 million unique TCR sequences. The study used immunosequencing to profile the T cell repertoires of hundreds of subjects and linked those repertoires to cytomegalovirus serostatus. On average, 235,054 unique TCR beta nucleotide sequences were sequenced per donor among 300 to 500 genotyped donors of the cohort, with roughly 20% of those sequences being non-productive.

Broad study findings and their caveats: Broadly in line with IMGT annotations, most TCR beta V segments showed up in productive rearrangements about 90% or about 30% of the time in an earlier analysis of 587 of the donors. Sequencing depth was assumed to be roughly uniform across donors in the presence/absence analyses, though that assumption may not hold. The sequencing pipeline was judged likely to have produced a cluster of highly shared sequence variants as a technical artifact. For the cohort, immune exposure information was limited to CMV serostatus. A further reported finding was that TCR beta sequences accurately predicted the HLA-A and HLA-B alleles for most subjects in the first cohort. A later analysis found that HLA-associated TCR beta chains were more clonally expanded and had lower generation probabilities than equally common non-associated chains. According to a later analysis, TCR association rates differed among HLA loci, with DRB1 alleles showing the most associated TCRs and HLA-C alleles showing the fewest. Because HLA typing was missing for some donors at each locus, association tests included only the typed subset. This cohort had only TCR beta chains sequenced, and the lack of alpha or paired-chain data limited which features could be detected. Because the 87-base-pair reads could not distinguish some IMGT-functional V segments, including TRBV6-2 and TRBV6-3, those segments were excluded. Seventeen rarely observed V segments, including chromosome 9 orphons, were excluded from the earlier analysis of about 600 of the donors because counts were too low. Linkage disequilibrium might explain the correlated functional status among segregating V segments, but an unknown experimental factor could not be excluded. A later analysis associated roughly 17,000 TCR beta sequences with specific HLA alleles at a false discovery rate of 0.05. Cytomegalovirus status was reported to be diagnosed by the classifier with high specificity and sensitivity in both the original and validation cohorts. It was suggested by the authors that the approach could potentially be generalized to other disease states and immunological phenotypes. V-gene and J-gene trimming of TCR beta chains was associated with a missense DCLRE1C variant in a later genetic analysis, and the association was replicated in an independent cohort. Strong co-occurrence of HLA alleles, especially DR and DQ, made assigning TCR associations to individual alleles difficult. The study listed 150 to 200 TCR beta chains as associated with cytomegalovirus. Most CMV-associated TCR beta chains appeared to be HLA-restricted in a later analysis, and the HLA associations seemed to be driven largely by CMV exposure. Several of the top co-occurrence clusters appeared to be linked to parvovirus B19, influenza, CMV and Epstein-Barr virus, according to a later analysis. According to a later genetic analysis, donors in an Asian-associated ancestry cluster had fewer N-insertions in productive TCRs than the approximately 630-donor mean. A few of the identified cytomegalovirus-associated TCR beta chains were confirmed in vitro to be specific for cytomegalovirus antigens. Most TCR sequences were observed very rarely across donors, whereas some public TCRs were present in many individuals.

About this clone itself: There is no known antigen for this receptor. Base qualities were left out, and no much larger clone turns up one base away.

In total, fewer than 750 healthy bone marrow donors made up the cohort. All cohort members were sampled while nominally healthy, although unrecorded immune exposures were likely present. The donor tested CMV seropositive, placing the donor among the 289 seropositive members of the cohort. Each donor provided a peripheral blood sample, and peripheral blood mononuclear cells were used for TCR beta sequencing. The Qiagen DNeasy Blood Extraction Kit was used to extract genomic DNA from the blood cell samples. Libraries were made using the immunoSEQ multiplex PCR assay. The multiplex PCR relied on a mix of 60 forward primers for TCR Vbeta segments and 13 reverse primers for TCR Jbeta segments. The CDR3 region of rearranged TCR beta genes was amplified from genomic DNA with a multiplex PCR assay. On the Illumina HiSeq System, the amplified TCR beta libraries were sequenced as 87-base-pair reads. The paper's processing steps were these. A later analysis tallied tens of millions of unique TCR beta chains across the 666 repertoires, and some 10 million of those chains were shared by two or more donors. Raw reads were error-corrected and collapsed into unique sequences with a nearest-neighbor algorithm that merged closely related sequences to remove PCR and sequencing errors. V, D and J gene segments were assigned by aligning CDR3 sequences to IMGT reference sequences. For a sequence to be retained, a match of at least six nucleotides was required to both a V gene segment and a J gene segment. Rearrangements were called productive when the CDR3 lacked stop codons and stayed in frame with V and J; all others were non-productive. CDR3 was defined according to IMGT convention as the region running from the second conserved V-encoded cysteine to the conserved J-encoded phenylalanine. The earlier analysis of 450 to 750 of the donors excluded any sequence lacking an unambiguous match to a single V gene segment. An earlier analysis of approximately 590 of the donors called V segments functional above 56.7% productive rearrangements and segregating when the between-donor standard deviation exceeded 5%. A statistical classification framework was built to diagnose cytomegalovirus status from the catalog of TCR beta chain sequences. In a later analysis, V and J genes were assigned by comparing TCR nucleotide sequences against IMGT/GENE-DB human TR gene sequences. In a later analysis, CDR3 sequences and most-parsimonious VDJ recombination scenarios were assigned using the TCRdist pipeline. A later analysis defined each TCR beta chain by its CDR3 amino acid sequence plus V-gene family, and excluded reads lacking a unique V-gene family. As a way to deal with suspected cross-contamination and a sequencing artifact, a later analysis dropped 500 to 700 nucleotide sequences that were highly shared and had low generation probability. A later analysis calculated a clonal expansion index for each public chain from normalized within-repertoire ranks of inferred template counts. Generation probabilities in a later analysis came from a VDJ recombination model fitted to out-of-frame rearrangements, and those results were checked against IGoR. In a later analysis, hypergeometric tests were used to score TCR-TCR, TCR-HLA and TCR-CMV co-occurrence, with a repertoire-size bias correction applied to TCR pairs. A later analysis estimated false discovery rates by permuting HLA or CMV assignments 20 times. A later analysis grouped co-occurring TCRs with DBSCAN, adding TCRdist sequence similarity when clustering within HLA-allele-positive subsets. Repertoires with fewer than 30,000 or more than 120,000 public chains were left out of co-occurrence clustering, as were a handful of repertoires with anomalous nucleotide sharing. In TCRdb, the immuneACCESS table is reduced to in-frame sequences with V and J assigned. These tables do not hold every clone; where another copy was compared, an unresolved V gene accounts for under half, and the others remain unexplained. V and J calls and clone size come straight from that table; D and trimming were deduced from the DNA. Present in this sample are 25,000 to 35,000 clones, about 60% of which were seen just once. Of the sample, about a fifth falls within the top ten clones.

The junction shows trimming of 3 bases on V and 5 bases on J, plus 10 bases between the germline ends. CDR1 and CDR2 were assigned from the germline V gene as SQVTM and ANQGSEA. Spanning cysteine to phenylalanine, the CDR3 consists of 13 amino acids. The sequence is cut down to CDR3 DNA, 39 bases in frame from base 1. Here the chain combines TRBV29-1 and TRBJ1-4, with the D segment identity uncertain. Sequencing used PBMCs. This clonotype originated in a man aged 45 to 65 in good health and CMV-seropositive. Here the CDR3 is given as CSVEAGENEKLFF. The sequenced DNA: TGCAGCGTTGAGGCAGGTGAAAATGAAAAACTGTTTTTT.